These 10 T cell receptor beta chains share one sample of origin, sequenced in a study of blood T cell repertoires in COVID-19. Generated by immunoSEQ multiplex PCR, the TCRdb table keeps only in-frame clones and is missing some. Of 140,000 to 150,000 clones detected, 86% appear once; the ten largest clones hold about 4.1%. The specimen was PBMCs or T cells enriched from blood (not recorded which). The receptors derive from a man aged 50-59 years who had recovered from COVID-19.

The rearrangement joins TRBV28 to TRBJ1-2; no reliable D call. The CDR3 covers 14 residues. V was pared by 6 bases and J by 2 bases, with 13 bases between. CDR1 is MDHEN and CDR2 is SYDVKM in the germline V gene. The CDR3 region is CASSLHTPNYGYTF. The CDR3 DNA sequence: TGTGCCAGCAGCCTCCATACACCGAACTATGGCTACACCTTC.

The V and J genes are TRBV19 and TRBJ2-1, with no clear D. The CDR3 totals 13 residues. The germline V gene encodes CDR1 LNHDA and CDR2 SQIVND (reference sequence). V dropped 4 bases and J dropped 6 bases, with 10 bases sitting between them. The chain's CDR3 is CASSKTPPNEQFF. CDR3 bases: TGTGCCAGTAGTAAGACACCTCCCAATGAGCAGTTCTTC.

V is TRBV6-5 and J is TRBJ1-3, with 7 bases that match TRBD1. Trimming removed 7 bases from V and 6 bases from J; junction bases left unmatched: 9. Germline V gene data show CDR1 as MNHEY and CDR2 as SVGAGI. The CDR3 covers 14 residues. The chain's CDR3 is CASIPGQKLNTIYF. DNA of the CDR3: TGTGCCAGCATACCGGGACAGAAGCTAAACACCATATATTTT.

The V gene is TRBV18, the J gene TRBJ2-5; 10 nucleotides match TRBD1. CDR1 and CDR2 (germline): KGHSH, LQKENI. J lost 2 bases, V lost 6 bases, and 3 bases had no gene match. The CDR3 runs 14 residues. The CDR3 sequence: CASSMDRGQETQYF. DNA of the CDR3: TGTGCCAGCTCCATGGACAGGGGGCAAGAGACCCAGTACTTC.

V usage is TRBV27 and J usage is TRBJ1-4; 7 bases are shared with TRBD1. The V segment lost 7 bases and the J segment 2 bases; nucleotides outside the gene matches: 7. The germline CDR1 and CDR2 sequences are MNHEY and SMNVEV (reference sequence). This CDR3 contains 15 residues. CDR3 protein: CASTLKGATNEKLFF. The CDR3 nucleotides are TGTGCCAGCACCTTAAAGGGGGCTACTAATGAAAAACTGTTTTTT.

The chain links TRBV5-1 to TRBJ1-6; 7 nucleotides match TRBD1. The CDR3 sequence is 14 residues long. CDR1 and CDR2 (germline): SGHRS, YFSETQ. With 1 base clipped from V and 10 bases from J, the junction kept 5 bases outside the gene matches. For the CDR3, the DNA is TGCGCCAGCAGCTTGTTGGCAGGGGGGTCACCCCTCCACTTT. It specifies CASSLLAGGSPLHF.

The chain employs TRBV3-1 (or the pseudogene TRBV3-2) and TRBJ2-5, with 10 bases identical to TRBD2. Per the germline V gene, CDR1 is LGHDT and CDR2 is YNNKEL (reference sequence). The CDR3 is 15 residues long. V was pared by 4 bases and J by 6 bases, with 8 bases of the junction left unmatched. CDR3 protein: CASSPSSGRRQTQYF. The CDR3 coding sequence is TGTGCCAGCAGCCCATCTAGCGGGAGACGGCAGACCCAGTACTTC.

The V and J genes are TRBV4-3 and TRBJ2-7; 10 bases align to TRBD1. The germline V gene has CDR1 LGHNA and CDR2 YSLEER. This CDR3 spans 17 amino acids. V lost 0 bases and J lost 5; bases outside the gene matches: 10. The CDR3 reads CASSQDRAGQGLDEQYF. CDR3 nucleotide sequence: TGCGCCAGCAGCCAAGATAGGGCGGGACAGGGGCTCGACGAGCAGTACTTC.

This chain uses TRBV4-3 with TRBJ1-3, with unresolved D. V lost 3 bases and J 0 bases, leaving 3 bases between the germline ends. There are 13 residues in the CDR3. Germline lookup yields CDR1 LGHNA and CDR2 YSLEER. CDR3 amino acids: CASSHRSGNTIYF. CDR3 DNA: TGCGCCAGCAGCCATCGCTCTGGAAACACCATATATTTT.

The chain has TRBV18 and TRBJ1-2; D is unresolved. V was trimmed by 0 bases and J by 6 bases, leaving 11 bases between them. CDR1 KGHSH and CDR2 LQKENI come from the germline V gene. The CDR3 has 14 residues. The CDR3 DNA reads as TGTGCCAGCTCACCACCGGTAGAGGGCGATGGCTACACCTTC. Encoded protein: CASSPPVEGDGYTF.